The 4 T cell receptor beta chains below all came from one sample that was sequenced in a study of T cells in Graves' hyperthyroidism and ophthalmopathy. Amplified TCR beta CDR3 regions derived from RNA transcripts. Carried out on the TCR CDR3, a first-round RT-PCR used the HTBI primer set. Using its own MiXCR run on the multiplex PCR reads, TCRdb lists one record per CDR3 protein. The data show more than 500,000 distinct CDR3 sequences, around 15% seen once. Sequencing was performed on blood. These receptors came from a woman aged 25 to 39 with Graves' ophthalmopathy.

The table lists this clonotype with a few counts. The genes are TRBV10-3 and TRBJ1-2; TRBD1 matches at 7 bases. V lost 4 bases, J lost 8 bases, and 16 bases stayed unmatched. Germline V gives CDR1 ENHRY, CDR2 SYGVKD. The CDR3 has 16 residues. CDR3 sequence reads: CAISGVRQGVKRGYTF. CDR3 in DNA: TGTGCCATCAGTGGGGTAAGACAGGGCGTCAAGAGGGGCTACACCTTC.

As regards this clonotype: It may be a read error: a sequence one base away is much more abundant. The DNA of the CDR3 is TGTGCCAGCAGCCGGGGACTAGCGGGAGCTGAGCAGTTCTTC. Encoded protein: CASSRGLAGAEQFF. This chain uses TRBV5-4 with TRBJ2-1; 14 nucleotides agree with TRBD2. From germline, CDR1 is SGHNT and CDR2 YYREEE (reference sequence). The junction had 3 bases not matched to a gene; V was cut back by 4 bases and J by 9 bases. The CDR3 loop spans 14 amino acids.

This clonotype was picked up many times. The chain employs TRBV7-8 and TRBJ1-1; D uncertain. V lost 8 bases and J lost 1, with 17 bases in between. CDR1 is SGHVS and CDR2 is FQNEAQ in the germline V gene. The CDR3 runs to 15 residues. The CDR3 nucleotides are TGTGCCAGCGGGCGGGGTAGTAGAGGGAACACTGAAGCTTTCTTT. The encoded protein is CASGRGSRGNTEAFF.

The sample holds many counts of this clonotype. The chain carries TRBV12-3 or TRBV12-4 and TRBJ2-7; 9 bases agree with TRBD1. The V gene end was trimmed by 3 bases and the J gene end by 4 bases; junction bases not matched to a gene: 7. The CDR3 is made up of 15 amino acids. The CDR3 nucleotides read TGTGCCAGCAGTTTGACTGGGGACAGGGTGTACGAGCAGTACTTC. Translating gives CASSLTGDRVYEQYF.